The next 2 T cell receptor beta chains were all read from a single sample in a study of regulatory T cells in long-lasting Graves disease (dated by TCRdb to the early 2020s). Library preparation used multiplex PCR. The sequencing machine was an Illumina HiSeq 4000. iRepertoire HTBI primers and Arm-PCR amplification of CDR3 regions were used to construct TCR beta libraries. TCRdb reran the public reads through fastp at Q25 and MiXCR, keeping productive beta chains. Rows merge per CDR3 protein into single entries with the most common DNA and genes. The sample has roughly 380,000 distinct CDR3 sequences on record, roughly 17% of them singletons. The top ten hold just under 30% of the sample. Reading the label with the study, this specimen's time point is: newly diagnosed GD, antithyroid drugs for less than 3 months. RNA was extracted from PBMCs in TRIzol for both TCR sequencing and RNA sequencing. The same data also contributed to another study, on T cells in Graves' hyperthyroidism and ophthalmopathy.

The sequenced sample was peripheral blood mononuclear cells (PBMCs), obtained at new diagnosis, from a patient treated with antithyroid drugs. The receptors here all came from a middle-aged man with Graves disease. Donor details come from another sample of the same person, matched by shared clones.

The table lists this clonotype with a few counts. V is TRBV6-5 and J is TRBJ1-4, with 7 bases matching TRBD1. In germline, CDR1 is MNHEY, CDR2 SVGAGI. This CDR3 contains 16 residues. Trimming took 1 base from V and 7 from J; bases not matched to a gene: 9. Written as DNA, the CDR3 is TGTGCCAGCAGTTACTTAACAGGGGCGAGGGGTGAAAAACTGTTTTTT. Translated, it gives CASSYLTGARGEKLFF.

This clonotype was detected ten times or more. At one boundary the junction diverges from the germline segment, which might be a read error. V is TRBV4-1 and J is TRBJ1-1; TRBD1 is a possible D gene (5 bases). CDR3 length equals 11 residues. Germline lookup yields CDR1 MGHRA and CDR2 YSYEKL. This CDR3 reads CASSQGTEAFF. The DNA of the CDR3 is TGTGCCAGCAGCCAGGGCACTGAAGCTTTCTTT.